The 23 T cell receptor beta chains given below trace back to one sample, sequenced in a study of CD8 T cells in Susac syndrome. Reverse transcription of about 0.5 to 1 ug RNA was carried out with random hexamers. One entry per CDR3 protein results from TCRdb running MiXCR on the immunoSEQ multiplex PCR reads. The sample shows roughly 130,000 distinct CDR3 sequences, over 90% of them seen only once. Sequencing used CD4+ T cells from PBMCs. All receptors derive from a human donor in good health.

V gene TRBV9 combines with J gene TRBJ1-3; D gene unclear. Per germline, CDR1 SGDLS and CDR2 YYNGEE. CDR3 length equals 12 residues. Trimming removed 0 bases at V and 13 bases at J, with 11 bases between. In DNA, the CDR3 is TGTGCCAGCAGCGTAGCCTTAGGACCTATATATTTT. Translating gives CASSVALGPIYF.

In its sample, this clonotype was seen once. Mismatch with germline at one junction end may stem from a read error. The rearrangement joins TRBV7-2 to TRBJ2-6, with D possibly being TRBD2 (5 bases). The germline V gene encodes CDR1 SGHTA and CDR2 FQGNSA. The CDR3 has 14 residues. This CDR3 reads CASSLAVGANVLTF. CDR3 nucleotide sequence: TGTGCCAGCAGCCTAGCAGTTGGGGCCAACGTCCTGACTTTC.

The rearrangement uses TRBV14 and TRBJ2-7; the match to TRBD2 covers 7 bases. V lost 3 bases to trimming and J lost 5 bases; unmatched junction nucleotides: 10. The CDR3 loop spans 15 amino acids. Germline V gene sequence: CDR1 SGHDN, CDR2 FVKESK. The CDR3 coding sequence is TGTGCCAGCAGCCATCCCCGGGGGGATCGCGACGAGCAGTACTTC. Its translation: CASSHPRGDRDEQYF.

This chain joins TRBV7-9 and TRBJ2-7; the D gene is possibly TRBD2 (6 bases). From germline, CDR1 is SEHNR and CDR2 FQNEAQ (reference sequence). Trimming pared 1 base from V and 5 bases from J, leaving 9 bases between. The CDR3 spans 13 residues. The CDR3 nucleotides are TGTGCCAGCAGCTTAGTAGGAGGGAACGAGCAGTACTTC. This sequence encodes CASSLVGGNEQYF.

The chain uses TRBV29-1 and TRBJ2-1; a possible D gene is TRBD1 (5 bases). V lost 4 bases, J lost 2 bases, and 12 bases lay in between. This CDR3 is built from 14 residues. CDR1 and CDR2 (germline): SQVTM, ANQGSEA. The CDR3: CSVVVQGTYNEQFF. DNA of the CDR3: TGCAGCGTTGTAGTTCAGGGAACCTACAATGAGCAGTTCTTC.

This chain connects TRBV15 to TRBJ1-1; D remains unclear. The CDR3 is 14 residues long. Deletions cut 3 bases from V and 4 bases from J, with 12 bases between. Germline V gene sequence: CDR1 LNHNV, CDR2 YYDKDF (reference sequence). The chain's CDR3 is CATSRSRGGTEAFF. The CDR3 DNA reads TGTGCCACCAGCAGGAGCAGAGGAGGCACTGAAGCTTTCTTT. Full variable domain (remainder filled in from reference TRBV15 and TRBJ1-1): DAMVIQNPRYQVTQFGKPVTLSCSQTLNHNVMYWYQQKSSQAPKLLFHYYDKDFNNEADTPDNFQSRRPNTSFCFLDIRSPGLGDTAMYLCATSRSRGGTEAFFGQGTRLTVV.

This rearrangement joins TRBV12-3 or TRBV12-4 to TRBJ2-5; D remains ambiguous. The CDR3 totals 12 residues. The ends were cut back, 7 bases at V and 1 base at J, with 7 bases in the middle. The CDR3 DNA reads TGTGCCAGCACCGATGGCCAAGAGACCCAGTACTTC. This translates into CASTDGQETQYF.

The chain joins TRBV21-1 to TRBJ1-5. TRBV21-1 corresponds to a pseudogene. There are 10 residues in the CDR3. The CDR3 here is CASINQPQHF. Here the CDR3 DNA reads TGTGCCAGCATCAATCAGCCCCAGCATTTT.

This chain uses TRBV6-6 with TRBJ2-1; D possibly uses TRBD1 or TRBD2 (5 bases each). Germline lookup yields CDR1 MNHNY and CDR2 SVGAGI (reference sequence). CDR3 length equals 14 residues. Trimming took 5 bases from V and 4 from J, leaving 12 bases between them. CDR3 amino acids: CASSRDAAYNEQFF. In DNA, the CDR3 is TGTGCCAGCAGTCGGGACGCAGCTTACAATGAGCAGTTCTTC.

The V call is TRBV7-2, the J call TRBJ2-2; 9 positions agree with TRBD2. This CDR3 comprises 17 residues. Germline assignment: CDR1 SGHTA and CDR2 FQGNSA. V was pared by 0 bases and J by 4 bases, with 6 bases of the junction left unmatched. CDR3 DNA: TGTGCCAGCAGCTTAGCGTCGGGCGGGAGGGTCACCGGGGAGCTGTTTTTT. Residues: CASSLASGGRVTGELFF.

The J gene is TRBJ2-5, the V gene TRBV5-1; D is ambiguous. The CDR3 consists of 13 residues. The germline V gene encodes CDR1 SGHRS and CDR2 YFSETQ. V gave up 1 base and J gave up 2 bases, with 6 bases separating them. The CDR3 nucleotides are TGCGCCAGCAGCTTGATGAAGCAAGAGACCCAGTACTTC. Translation gives CASSLMKQETQYF.

V is TRBV27 and J is TRBJ2-7, with TRBD1 matching over 9 bases. Trimming cost V 6 bases and J 3 bases; bases outside gene matches: 21. Germline CDR1 is MNHEY and CDR2 is SMNVEV (reference sequence). The CDR3 has 19 residues. DNA of the CDR3: TGTGCCAGCAGGCGGGTCGGGACAGGGTCCCTAGCGCACCGCTACGAGCAGTACTTC. Its translation is CASRRVGTGSLAHRYEQYF.

The rearrangement links TRBV3-1 to TRBJ2-7; the D gene could be TRBD1 or TRBD2 (5 bases each). CDR1 LGHDT and CDR2 YNNKEL come from the germline V gene (reference sequence). CDR3 size: 14 residues. The V gene lost 0 bases and the J gene lost 1 base, with 7 bases spanning the gap. CDR3 sequence reads: CASSQDGGSYEQYF. The CDR3 DNA reads as TGTGCCAGCAGCCAAGATGGGGGTTCCTACGAGCAGTACTTC.

Only one count was recorded for this clonotype. The genes are TRBV6-1 and TRBJ2-7, with TRBD1 matching over 7 bases. Germline values: CDR1 MNHNS, CDR2 SASEGT. This CDR3 comprises 18 residues. Trimming took 6 bases from V and 4 from J; bases not matched to a gene: 21. The CDR3 reads CASSPYGRIPGQKYEQYF. The CDR3 DNA reads TGTGCCAGCAGCCCGTATGGAAGGATTCCGGGACAGAAATACGAGCAGTACTTC.

The chain joins TRBV3-1 to TRBJ1-1; D is ambiguous. Trimming took 0 bases from V and 7 from J, leaving 12 bases between them. From germline, CDR1 is LGHDT and CDR2 YNNKEL (reference sequence). CDR3 length: 14 amino acids. The CDR3 loop reads CASSQDLSGGEAFF. As DNA, the CDR3 is TGTGCCAGCAGCCAAGATCTGAGTGGAGGTGAAGCTTTCTTT.

The V gene is TRBV3-1, the J gene TRBJ2-2; 16 bases are a match to TRBD2. The CDR3 consists of 18 residues. Germline CDR1 and CDR2: LGHDT and YNNKEL (reference sequence). The V segment lost 3 bases and the J segment 9 bases; nucleotides outside the gene matches: 10. This CDR3 reads CASSQAGTSGRVPRELFF. CDR3 bases: TGTGCCAGCAGCCAGGCCGGGACTAGCGGGAGGGTCCCCCGGGAGCTGTTTTTT.

CDR3: CASSYTPGDTDTQYF. CDR3 sequence (DNA): TGTGCCAGCAGTTACACCCCGGGGGACACAGATACGCAGTATTTT. The chain employs TRBV6-5 and TRBJ2-3; possibly TRBD2 for D (6 bases). The germline gives CDR1 MNHEY, CDR2 SVGAGI. The CDR3 spans 15 residues. V was pared by 2 bases and J by 2 bases, with 11 bases between.

The chain combines TRBV2 with TRBJ2-3, with 13 bases lining up with TRBD2. The V segment lost 4 bases and the J segment 0 bases; nucleotides outside the gene matches: 1. Germline loops: CDR1 SNHLY, CDR2 FYNNEI. The CDR3 is 16 residues long. The CDR3 DNA reads TGTGCCAGCAGTGGACTAGCGGGAGGTAGCACAGATACGCAGTATTTT. The encoded protein is CASSGLAGGSTDTQYF.

The chain recombines TRBV15 with TRBJ1-5; D uncertain. V was pared by 9 bases and J by 0 bases, with 12 bases between. Germline CDR1 LNHNV, CDR2 YYDKDF (reference sequence). The length of the CDR3 is 14 residues. The CDR3 region is CATAWGNSNQPQHF. The CDR3, as DNA: TGTGCCACGGCGTGGGGTAATAGCAATCAGCCCCAGCATTTT.

This chain uses TRBV29-1 with TRBJ2-7; D gene unclear. The CDR3 extends over 11 amino acids. V lost 6 bases to trimming and J lost 3 bases, with 9 bases between them. In germline, CDR1 is SQVTM, CDR2 ANQGSEA. CDR3 bases: TGCAGCGTGAAAATAAACTACGAGCAGTACTTC. Translation gives CSVKINYEQYF.

V is TRBV19 and J is TRBJ2-2; D gene unclear. Germline assignment: CDR1 LNHDA and CDR2 SQIVND (reference sequence). This CDR3 spans 12 amino acids. Trimming pared 7 bases from V and 7 bases from J, leaving 10 bases between. The CDR3: CASTEKGGELFF. CDR3 sequence (DNA): TGTGCCAGTACCGAGAAAGGCGGGGAGCTGTTTTTT.

The chain recombines TRBV2 with TRBJ2-3; TRBD1 agrees at 8 bases. Germline CDR1 SNHLY, CDR2 FYNNEI. Trimming removed 8 bases from V and 2 bases from J; junction bases left unmatched: 9. The CDR3 totals 15 residues. The CDR3 is CASDLAGGPTDTQYF. Here the CDR3 DNA reads TGTGCCAGCGATTTAGCAGGGGGCCCCACAGATACGCAGTATTTT.

The chain couples TRBV6-6 to TRBJ2-1; tentatively, D is TRBD2 (6 bases). Trimming took off 6 bases at V and 10 bases at J, with 16 bases between the two ends. CDR3 length equals 13 residues. Germline V gives CDR1 MNHNY, CDR2 SVGAGI (reference sequence). This chain's CDR3 is CASREGRTGEQFF. DNA for the CDR3: TGTGCCAGCAGGGAGGGCCGGACTGGGGAGCAGTTCTTC.